This T cell receptor beta chain comes out of a study of T cells in severe cutaneous drug reactions. Turning to the study itself: Only probable or definite SJS/TEN or DRESS cases by RegiSCAR were enrolled. Blister fluids or cells and PBMC were collected from patients in acute or recovery stage.

Carbamazepine had induced Stevens-Johnson syndrome or toxic epidermal necrolysis in the sequenced donors. The CDR3 extends over 11 amino acids. The germline gives CDR1 SQVTM, CDR2 ANQGSEA. Findings of the study overall: In carbamazepine-induced Stevens-Johnson syndrome or toxic epidermal necrolysis, TRBV12-4 averaged approximately 30% in blister cells and around 5% in PBMC.

The iRepertoire multiplex PCR system with TCR subtype-specific primers built both bulk and single-cell libraries. From the multiplex PCR reads, TCRdb lists one entry per CDR3 protein and no DNA. The specimen's table records some 9,900 distinct CDR3 sequences. Remarks on this clonotype: The target antigen is unknown.

This TCR came from a human donor with Stevens-Johnson syndrome, a severe cutaneous drug reaction. The chain has TRBV29-1 and TRBJ2-3. The sequenced material came from cells from a skin blister. CDR3 loop: CSLRQADTQYF.